The clone carrying this T cell receptor (beta chain) was seen a single time. The antigen remains unidentified. V lost 1 base and J lost 4, with 10 bases in between. The CDR3 is 14 residues long. Germline V gene lookup returns CDR1 SEHNR and CDR2 FQNEAQ (reference sequence). PCR primers comprised 60 Vbeta and 13 Jbeta primers. Measured with immunoSEQ multiplex PCR; TCRdb has only the in-frame clones, and not every one. The sample includes 150,000 to 200,000 clones, about 80% of them seen just once. The data stem from a study of cytomegalovirus exposure and HLA in healthy donors. Findings and limits, study-wide: Roughly uniform depth of sequencing across donors was assumed in presence/absence analyses. Segments of the TCR beta V type were, in most cases, productive about 90% or about 30% of the time in an earlier analysis. In vitro testing confirmed a few CMV-associated chains as specific for CMV antigens.

This clonotype was obtained from a woman under 40 in good health and CMV-seropositive. The sequencing input was PBMCs. The chain recombines TRBV7-9 with TRBJ1-2, with unresolved D. The CDR3, as DNA: TGTGCCAGCAGCTTAGTTGAGGGTACCTATGGCTACACCTTC. This sequence encodes CASSLVEGTYGYTF.